This T cell receptor (beta chain) originates from a study of T cell clusters in autoimmune cytopenias. This clonotype is labeled medium-sized based on frequency. Its matching antigen is unknown. Some 34,000 genome equivalents of blood DNA were amplified for TRB. Study results and limitations: Compared with active autoimmune hepatitis patients, healthy donors showed approximately 2.7-fold more exclusive TRB clusters.

Multiplex touch-down PCR amplified TRB using TRB-A and TRB-B pools in one tube. TCRdb reprocessed the multiplex PCR reads and reports one entry per CDR3 protein, with no DNA. The data include around 5,400 distinct CDR3 sequences; the top ten clones carry 6.5% to 8%. Germline-derived CDR1 and CDR2 are LNHDA and SQIVND (reference sequence). CDR3 size: 18 residues. The data also belong to a second study, concerning T cell repertoires in aging, cancer and after chemotherapy. From that paper: Donor ages fell into six groups from 30 or younger up to 70 or older. Untreated cancer patients had significantly lower blood TCR diversity than age-matched healthy donors.

The receptor comes from a human donor in good health. The chain uses TRBV19 and TRBJ2-1. Sequenced: peripheral blood. CDR3 sequence: CASSIRGNSLSSYNEQFF.